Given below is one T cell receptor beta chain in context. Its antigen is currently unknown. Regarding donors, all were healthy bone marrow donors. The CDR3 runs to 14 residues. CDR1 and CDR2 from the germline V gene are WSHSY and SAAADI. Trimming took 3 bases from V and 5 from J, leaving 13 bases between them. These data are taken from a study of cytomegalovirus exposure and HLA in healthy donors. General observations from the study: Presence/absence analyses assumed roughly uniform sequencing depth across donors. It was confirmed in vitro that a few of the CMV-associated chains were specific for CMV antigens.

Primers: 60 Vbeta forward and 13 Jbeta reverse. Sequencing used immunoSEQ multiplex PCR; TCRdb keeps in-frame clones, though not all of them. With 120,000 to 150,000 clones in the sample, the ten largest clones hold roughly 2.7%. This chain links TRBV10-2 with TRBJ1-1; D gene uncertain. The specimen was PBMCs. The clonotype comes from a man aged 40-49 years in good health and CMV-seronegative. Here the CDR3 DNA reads TGCGCCAGCAGTGATTGGAGAGGGCGGACTGAAGCTTTCTTT. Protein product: CASSDWRGRTEAFF.